This TCR beta chain was recovered during a study of shared clonotypes between healthy human individuals. Germline V lookup: CDR1 MNHNY, CDR2 SVGAGI (reference sequence). Unmatched junction bases numbered 9, after V lost 6 bases and J lost 3 bases. The CDR3 spans 16 residues. Profiled with immunoSEQ multiplex PCR; TCRdb holds only in-frame clones, not every one. The sample has 650,000 to 800,000 clones, 72% seen once. As to this clone: Its antigen is unidentified.

General study results and limits: Few donors restricted represented genetic and exposure-history diversity.

Source material: memory CD4+ T cells sorted from blood. As to subset: CD45RA-negative fraction. The chain links TRBV6-6 to TRBJ2-3, with 10 nucleotides matching TRBD2. The source is a woman aged 25-40 years in good health. CDR3 nucleotide sequence: TGTGCCAGCAGCAGACTAGCGGGTTTGGGTACAGATACGCAGTATTTT. Its translation: CASSRLAGLGTDTQYF.